This T cell receptor (beta chain) was observed in a study of CD8 T cells in ankylosing spondylitis. General observations from the study: In ankylosing spondylitis patients, matched synovial fluid reportedly showed significant enrichment of disease-linked clones. In the blood and synovial fluid of reactive arthritis, some motif variants had been previously reported. Among TCR beta sequences, a motif of several highly homologous variants appeared characteristic of ankylosing spondylitis blood. The authors found the disease-linked clones to be CD8+ and relatively rare in peripheral blood.

Generation of TCR beta libraries employed quantitative 5'-RACE incorporating molecular barcodes. TCRdb used MiXCR to reprocess the 5' RACE reads, holding one entry per CDR3 protein. Among some 450,000 distinct CDR3 sequences, 17% were seen once, and the ten largest hold 0.85% to 1.3%. This clonotype came up many times. Its antigen is not known. Germline V gene data show CDR1 as DFQATT and CDR2 as SNEGSKA (reference sequence). The CDR3 is 12 residues long. The ends lost 8 bases at V and 8 bases at J; junction bases unmatched: 9. This clonotype was sampled from a male donor with ankylosing spondylitis. This chain uses TRBV20-1 with TRBJ1-2; 9 bases are shared with TRBD1. Specimen: blood, either unsorted or a sorted T cell fraction (not recorded which). The CDR3 reads CSPGTGQDGYTF. The CDR3 DNA is TGCAGTCCCGGGACAGGGCAGGACGGCTACACCTTC.